A single sample gave rise to the 9 T cell receptor beta chains below, sequenced in a study of blood T cell repertoires in COVID-19. Method: immunoSEQ multiplex PCR; TCRdb's copy keeps in-frame clones and lacks some. The sample holds fewer than 250,000 clones, 86% seen once. The sample consisted of peripheral blood. These receptors were obtained from a woman older than 75 with COVID-19, enrolled during active disease.

The rearrangement joins TRBV4-3 to TRBJ1-2; 7 nucleotides agree with TRBD1. Trimming took 3 bases from V and 8 from J; bases not matched to a gene: 12. CDR1 is LGHNA and CDR2 is YSLEER in the germline V gene. CDR3 length equals 15 residues. The CDR3 DNA reads as TGCGCCAGCAGCCAGGGATTCCAGGGGGGTGAAGGCTACACCTTC. Protein: CASSQGFQGGEGYTF.

The CDR3 sequence is CASSHGQGTLDTQYF. The CDR3 DNA reads TGCGCCAGCAGCCATGGACAGGGGACCCTGGATACGCAGTATTTT. The V gene is TRBV5-1, the J gene TRBJ2-3; 9 positions match TRBD1. Germline V gene lookup returns CDR1 SGHRS and CDR2 YFSETQ. V trimming: 4 bases; J trimming: 6 bases; junction bases outside the gene matches: 9. The CDR3 is 15 residues long.

This clone was recorded only once. The chain couples TRBV11-3 to TRBJ2-3, with TRBD2 matching 7 bases. The CDR3 extends over 16 amino acids. V shed 1 base and J 0 bases; nucleotides not matched to a gene: 4. The germline gives CDR1 SGHNT, CDR2 YENEEA. CDR3 amino acids: CASSLAGGGSTDTQYF. The CDR3 region has the DNA TGTGCCAGCAGCTTAGCTGGGGGAGGGAGCACAGATACGCAGTATTTT.

The chain uses TRBV18 and TRBJ2-5, with 8 bases matching TRBD2. V shed 0 bases, J shed 6 bases, and the junction held 12 bases outside the gene matches. CDR3 length equals 17 residues. Germline V CDR1 and CDR2: KGHSH, LQKENI. The CDR3 is CASSPPGTSGGLKTQYF. In DNA, the CDR3 is TGTGCCAGCTCACCACCGGGAACTAGCGGAGGTTTGAAGACCCAGTACTTC.

The chain recombines TRBV18 with TRBJ2-1; 7 nucleotides match TRBD1. Germline V gene data show CDR1 as KGHSH and CDR2 as LQKENI. Trimming removed 4 bases from V and 10 bases from J; junction bases left unmatched: 7. The CDR3 sequence is 13 residues long. The CDR3 DNA follows: TGTGCCAGCTCACTTAATAGGGACAGCGAGCAGTTCTTC. Translated: CASSLNRDSEQFF.

The chain recombines TRBV3-1 (or the pseudogene TRBV3-2) with TRBJ1-2, with D uncertain. Trimming removed 0 bases from V and 5 bases from J, with 10 bases in between. Germline V CDR1 and CDR2: LGHDT, YNNKEL (reference sequence). This CDR3 region has 14 residues. CDR3 sequence: CASSQDVVEYGYTF. The CDR3 DNA sequence: TGTGCCAGCAGCCAAGACGTAGTTGAGTATGGCTACACCTTC.

Notes on this clone: The CDR3 ends on some other residue instead of the conserved phenylalanine or tryptophan, so this is likely a read error. It is unclear where the CDR3 begins or ends on the DNA, so no DNA is shown, and the CDR3 is as TCRdb lists it. V is TRBV6-4 and J is TRBJ2-7; TRBD1, the D gene given by the table, was not confirmed from the DNA. Germline-derived CDR1 and CDR2 are MRHNA and SNTAGT. Ends included, the CDR3 has 8 residues. This CDR3 reads CASRVTGN.

The gene calls are TRBV5-1 and TRBJ2-6; D unclear. The germline CDR1 and CDR2 sequences are SGHRS and YFSETQ. The CDR3 length is 17 residues. The V end lost 1 base, the J end lost 2 bases, and 13 bases lay between the germline ends. This CDR3 is CASSLSPARPGANVLTF. The CDR3 coding sequence is TGCGCCAGCAGCTTGTCCCCAGCTAGACCTGGGGCCAACGTCCTGACTTTC.

The chain combines TRBV7-2 with TRBJ2-3; a possible D gene is TRBD2 (6 bases). Germline lookup yields CDR1 SGHTA and CDR2 FQGNSA. Trimming removed 0 bases at V and 3 bases at J, with 19 bases between. The CDR3 length is 18 residues. The CDR3 region has the DNA TGTGCCAGCAGCTTAGCTAAGGACTACCCGCCGACTACAGATACGCAGTATTTT. Translating gives CASSLAKDYPPTTDTQYF.